This T cell receptor beta chain was profiled in a study of beta chain features in type 1 diabetes. Study in general: Age, gender and cell yields were alike across patients and healthy donors.

It was one heparinised blood draw, averaging around 120 mL, that each donor gave. The entirety of the isolated RNA underwent reverse transcription, so expressed TCRB transcripts were sequenced. Method: immunoSEQ multiplex PCR; TCRdb's copy keeps in-frame clones and lacks some. The sample has about 900,000 clones, 15% to 20% seen once; the top ten hold 0.02% to 0.025%. This CDR3 has 15 amino acids. Germline V CDR1 and CDR2: SGHTA, FQGNSA. V was cut by 5 bases and J by 0 bases, with 8 bases left in between. Notes on the study in general: A possible short-template PCR bias applies equally to patients and controls. Individuals with type 1 diabetes displayed fewer insertions and more deletions at VDJ junctions.

This clone came up a few times. Its antigen is currently unknown. This chain joins TRBV7-2 and TRBJ2-6; the D is unclear. What was sequenced was naive CD4+ T cells from blood. The clonotype originates from a woman between 18 and 29 years old in good health. The CDR3 is CASSQQNSGANVLTF. DNA of the CDR3: TGTGCCAGCAGCCAACAGAACTCTGGGGCCAACGTCCTGACTTTC.